This paragraph covers one T cell receptor beta chain sequence. The specificity of this receptor is unknown. Base qualities are missing; no much larger clone stands one base away. The record originates from a study of T cell changes during pregnancy in multiple sclerosis (dated by TCRdb to about 2019). In terms of the full investigation: The study examined how the T cell repertoire changed over the course of pregnancy in women with multiple sclerosis.

The germline V gene (reference sequence) gives CDR1 as LNHDA and CDR2 as SQIVND. Trimming removed 1 base from V and 0 bases from J, leaving 6 bases between the germline ends. The CDR3 runs 14 residues from the cysteine to the phenylalanine. The read is trimmed to its CDR3 DNA, 42 bases read in frame from base 1. The library was generated by the immunoSEQ multiplex PCR assay. The table was pulled from immuneACCESS by TCRdb, which kept in-frame rearrangements only. Such tables lose some clones; where checked, under half of the loss comes from unresolved V genes, and the rest has no known cause. Here the sample has some 110,000 clones; about 90% occur a single time. The ten largest make up more than 1.5% of the sample.

The chain joins TRBV19 to TRBJ2-5; the D gene lacks a confident call. The TCR originated in a female donor with multiple sclerosis, enrolled in a pregnancy study. The sample here was peripheral blood, taken in the third trimester of pregnancy. The CDR3 region: CASSIGPNQETQYF. In nucleotide form, the sequence is TGTGCCAGTAGTATAGGGCCGAACCAAGAGACCCAGTACTTC. This CDR3, with the reference TRBV19 and TRBJ2-5 proteins standing in past its ends, gives the full variable domain DGGITQSPKYLFRKEGQNVTLSCEQNLNHDAMYWYRQDPGQGLRLIYYSQIVNDFQKGDIAEGYSVSREKKESFPLTVTSAQKNPTAFYLCASSIGPNQETQYFGPGTRLLVL.